One sample yielded the 8 T cell receptor beta chains listed below, sequenced in a study of beta chain features in type 1 diabetes. The isolated RNA, all of it, was reverse transcribed, so expressed TCRB transcripts were what got sequenced. Only in-frame clones appear in the TCRdb table, and some are missing; sequencing was by immunoSEQ multiplex PCR. The sample includes under 300,000 clones, under 8.5% of them seen just once. Material for sequencing was central memory CD4+ T cells from blood. These receptors were taken from a woman between 18 and 29 years old in good health.

This clone appeared a few times. V and J are TRBV7-8 and TRBJ1-2, with a possible D match to TRBD1 (5 bases). V was pared by 2 bases and J by 8 bases, with 12 bases between. Germline V lookup: CDR1 SGHVS, CDR2 FQNEAQ. The CDR3 sequence is 13 residues long. The CDR3 coding sequence is TGTGCCAGCAGCTTACGCAGGGAGGCCGGCTACACCTTC. As protein: CASSLRREAGYTF.

This chain joins TRBV28 and TRBJ1-5; D call uncertain. This CDR3 comprises 10 residues. Per germline, CDR1 MDHEN and CDR2 SYDVKM. Trimming pared 6 bases from V and 11 bases from J, leaving 8 bases between. The CDR3 region is CASSAGAQHF. Written as DNA, the CDR3 is TGTGCCAGCAGCGCCGGGGCCCAGCATTTT.

V gene TRBV7-9 combines with J gene TRBJ2-3, with 11 bases aligning to TRBD2. Germline CDR1 is SEHNR and CDR2 is FQNEAQ (reference sequence). J gave up 3 bases and V 5 bases, and 7 bases lay outside the gene matches. The CDR3 extends over 16 amino acids. CDR3 amino acids: CASSPSLAGVTDTQYF. CDR3 in DNA: TGTGCCAGCAGCCCCTCACTAGCGGGAGTGACAGATACGCAGTATTTT. The complete variable domain, with remaining parts taken from reference TRBV7-9 and TRBJ2-3, reads DTGVSQNPRHKITKRGQNVTFRCDPISEHNRLYWYRQTLGQGPEFLTYFQNEAQLEKSRLLSDRFSAERPKGSFSTLEIQRTEQGDSAMYLCASSPSLAGVTDTQYFGPGTRLTVL.

The chain recombines TRBV25-1 with TRBJ1-1; D perhaps matches TRBD1 (5 bases). This CDR3 is built from 12 residues. Trimming stripped 7 bases from V and 8 bases from J, with 14 bases between. The germline CDR1 and CDR2 sequences are MGHDK and SYGVNS. CDR3 nucleotide sequence: TGTGCCAGCACCGAAGGGGCAGGGGAAGCTTTCTTT. Translating gives CASTEGAGEAFF. The variable domain in full, completed from reference TRBV25-1 and TRBJ1-1, reads EADIYQTPRYLVIGTGKKITLECSQTMGHDKMYWYQQDPGMELHLIHYSYGVNSTEKGDLSSESTVSRIRTEHFPLTLESARPSHTSQYLCASTEGAGEAFFGQGTRLTVV.

In this sample, this clone turned up a few times. The rearrangement uses TRBV18 and TRBJ1-1; the D is unclear. Germline assignment: CDR1 KGHSH and CDR2 LQKENI. CDR3 length: 13 residues. V dropped 2 bases and J dropped 11 bases, with 15 bases sitting between them. The CDR3 sequence is CASSPERQTTAFF. CDR3 nucleotide sequence: TGTGCCAGCTCACCAGAACGACAAACCACGGCTTTCTTT.

The CDR3 DNA follows: TGTGCCAGCAGCTTAGCAGGCGATGGCTACACCTTC. This gives the protein CASSLAGDGYTF. The genes are TRBV7-2 and TRBJ1-2, with D unclear. The V gene lost 0 bases and the J gene lost 6 bases, with 5 bases spanning the gap. Germline CDR1 reads SGHTA; CDR2 reads FQGNSA. The CDR3 has 12 amino acids.

In the case of this clone: Relative to the germline gene, one junction end is altered; a read error may explain this. The chain recombines TRBV7-9 with TRBJ2-3; no clear D. From germline, CDR1 is SEHNR and CDR2 FQNEAQ (reference sequence). There are 15 residues in the CDR3. CDR3 region: CASSQGSYSTDTQYF. CDR3 DNA: TGCGCCAGCAGCCAAGGCAGCTACAGCACAGATACGCAGTATTTT.

The V gene is TRBV5-1, the J gene TRBJ2-1, with a weak D call TRBD1 (6 bases). This CDR3 comprises 14 residues. CDR1 and CDR2 (germline): SGHRS, YFSETQ. V lost 4 bases to trimming and J lost 5 bases, with 13 bases between them. The chain's CDR3 is CASSKDSFHNEQFF. The CDR3 nucleotides are TGCGCCAGCAGCAAGGACAGCTTCCACAATGAGCAGTTCTTC.